These T cell receptor beta chains were read from a single sample in a study of blood T cell repertoires in COVID-19. Using immunoSEQ multiplex PCR, the repertoire was profiled, and TCRdb retains in-frame clones only, with some absent. The data hold about 130,000 clones, with 86% observed a single time. The sequencing input was peripheral blood. The receptors stem from a human donor in a cohort sampled during active COVID-19. The CDR3 runs from the conserved cysteine through the conserved F or W. The order of the fields is D gene, V gene, J gene, clone size, CDR3 DNA, CDR3 protein. D genes are given only for firm matches. Size is omitted from some rows. Given values are once, few, many or a class for expanded clones.

TRBD2	TRBV9	TRBJ2-2	-	TGTGCCAGCAGCGCTCCGGGACGCCTACTTAGCGGGACGAACACCGGGGAGCTGTTTTTT	CASSAPGRLLSGTNTGELFF
-	TRBV7-2	TRBJ1-3	-	TGTGCCAGCAGCTTAGTGAGGGACTCTGGAAACACCATATATTTT	CASSLVRDSGNTIYF
-	TRBV6-5	TRBJ2-4	-	TGTGCCAGCAGTCCAGGGGTGAACATTCAGTACTTC	CASSPGVNIQYF
TRBD1	TRBV6-5	TRBJ1-1	few	TGTGCCAGCAGTTACGACAGGGGGGCAACTGAAGCTTTCTTT	CASSYDRGATEAFF
-	TRBV6-2/TRBV6-3	TRBJ1-6	-	TGTGCCAGCAGTTCACAGTTCCAGAGTAATTCACCCCTCCACTTT	CASSSQFQSNSPLHF
-	TRBV11-2	TRBJ2-1	once	TGTGCCAGCAGCTTAGGATTAGTTGGCAATGAGCAGTTCTTC	CASSLGLVGNEQFF
-	TRBV30	TRBJ1-3	-	TGTGCCTGGTCGTCAAGGGGCCCGAACTCTGAGAGAAACACCATATATTTT	CAWSSRGPNSERNTIYF
-	TRBV6-1	TRBJ2-7	-	TGTGCCAGCAATGAAAGGCATGGGCCTACCCACTACGAGCAGTACTTC	CASNERHGPTHYEQYF
TRBD1	TRBV20-1	TRBJ1-1	once	TGCAGTTTAGACAGGGGAACTGAAGCTTTCTTT	CSLDRGTEAFF
TRBD2	TRBV28	TRBJ2-1	-	TGTGCCAGCAGTTTAGAAGGACTGAGCGGGAGGCCACCAGGCGAGCAGTTCTTC	CASSLEGLSGRPPGEQFF
TRBD2	TRBV7-3	TRBJ2-2	-	TGTGCCAGCAGCATTAGCGGGAGGGTACCGAACACCGGGGAGCTGTTTTTT	CASSISGRVPNTGELFF
-	TRBV11-3	TRBJ2-1	-	TGTGCCAGCAGCTTGTTTAACTCCTACAATGAGCAGTTCTTC	CASSLFNSYNEQFF
-	TRBV6-5	TRBJ2-1	few	TGTGCCAGCGCCCAAAACACCTACAATGAGCAGTTCTTC	CASAQNTYNEQFF
-	TRBV5-1	TRBJ1-2	-	TGCGCCAGCAGCTTGGACACAGCTTCCAGGGGCCGTGGCTACACCTTC	CASSLDTASRGRGYTF
-	TRBV11-2	TRBJ1-5	once	TGTGCCAGCAGCTTAGACCCGGGTCAGCCCCAGCATTTT	CASSLDPGQPQHF
TRBD2	TRBV7-3	TRBJ2-5	-	TGTGCCAGCAGCCCGGGGACTAGCGGAGAAGAGACCCAGTACTTC	CASSPGTSGEETQYF
TRBD1	TRBV6-5	TRBJ1-2	-	TGTGCCAGCAGCCGAAACAGGGGGCGTGGGGGCTACACCTTC	CASSRNRGRGGYTF
TRBD1	TRBV7-2	TRBJ1-2	once	TGTGCCAGCAGCTTAGATGGCACAGGGGGGGGTGGCTACACCTTC	CASSLDGTGGGGYTF
TRBD2	TRBV30	TRBJ2-7	-	TGTGCCTGGAGTGCGGGGGGACTAGCGGACTTGGTTCCAAACTACGAGCAGTACTTC	CAWSAGGLADLVPNYEQYF
TRBD2	TRBV4-2	TRBJ2-3	-	TGTGCCAGCAGCCAACTGGGACTAGCGGGAGGACTAAGCACAGATACGCAGTATTTT	CASSQLGLAGGLSTDTQYF
-	TRBV27	TRBJ1-1	-	TGTGCCAGCAGTTTATCCAGGGGACACATGAACACTGAAGCTTTCTTT	CASSLSRGHMNTEAFF
TRBD1	TRBV9	TRBJ1-2	-	TGTGCCAGCAGCGCCCAGACAGGGGATGGCTACACCTTC	CASSAQTGDGYTF
TRBD2	TRBV5-1	TRBJ2-1	few	TGCGCCAGCAGCTCAACAAAAATAGCGGGCTCCTACAATGAGCAGTTCTTC	CASSSTKIAGSYNEQFF
TRBD2	TRBV7-2	TRBJ2-7	-	TGTGCCAGCAGCTTGAGGGCTAGCGGGAGGGCCGCCGAGCAGTACTTC	CASSLRASGRAAEQYF
TRBD2	TRBV2	TRBJ2-7	-	TGTGCCAGCAGAGAGGGGCTAGCGGTCTCCTACGAGCAGTACTTC	CASREGLAVSYEQYF
TRBD2	TRBV25-1	TRBJ2-1	-	TGTGCCACCCATAGCGTGGCGGGAGAATACTACAATGAGCAGTTCTTC	CATHSVAGEYYNEQFF
TRBD1	TRBV5-1	TRBJ2-1	-	TGCGCCAGCAAAGCCAACACCGGGACAGGGCCAAATGAGCAGTTCTTC	CASKANTGTGPNEQFF
TRBD2	TRBV4-3	TRBJ2-1	-	TGCGCCAGCAGCCAAGGAGTGACTAGCGTCTACAATGAGCAGTTCTTC	CASSQGVTSVYNEQFF
-	TRBV28	TRBJ2-7	few	TGTGCCAGCACCCGACTAGAACCCTACGAGCAGTACTTC	CASTRLEPYEQYF
-	TRBV19	TRBJ1-1	-	TGTGCCAGTAGTATGTCAGGGGACACTGAAGCTTTCTTT	CASSMSGDTEAFF
TRBD1	TRBV6-5	TRBJ2-5	-	TGTGCCAGCAGTTACTCGCCCGACAGGGGGACCCAGTACTTC	CASSYSPDRGTQYF
-	TRBV7-2	TRBJ1-5	-	TGTGCCAGCAGCTTAGCGAACGGATACGGGCAGCCCCAGCATTTT	CASSLANGYGQPQHF
-	TRBV29-1	TRBJ2-3	once	TGCAGCGCCGGGGACTTCACAGATACGCAGTATTTT	CSAGDFTDTQYF
TRBD1	TRBV19	TRBJ1-1	-	TGTGCCAGTAGATACCGACAGGGTAACACTGAAGCTTTCTTT	CASRYRQGNTEAFF
TRBD1	TRBV15	TRBJ2-7	-	TGTGCCACCCTCCCCGGACAGGGGGCATACGAGCAGTACTTC	CATLPGQGAYEQYF
-	TRBV11-2	TRBJ1-6	once	TGTGCCAGCAGCTTAGAGGGGGCCTCCTATAATTCACCCCTCCACTTT	CASSLEGASYNSPLHF
-	TRBV27	TRBJ2-3	-	TGTGCCACACTTGACCGACTAGTCGGTAGTACAGATACGCAGTATTTT	CATLDRLVGSTDTQYF
TRBD1	TRBV28	TRBJ1-2	-	TGTGCCAGCAGTCCCCGGGACAGGGAGTTAATTTATGGCTACACCTTC	CASSPRDRELIYGYTF
TRBD1	TRBV28	TRBJ1-2	-	TGTGCCAGCAGTTTATTCGGAGGGACAGGGGGGCGAAGGTATGGCTACACCTTC	CASSLFGGTGGRRYGYTF
TRBD1	TRBV7-3	TRBJ2-3	once	TGTGCCAGCAGCTTAGGACAGGTCACAGATACGCAGTATTTT	CASSLGQVTDTQYF
-	TRBV7-9	TRBJ2-7	-	TGTGCCAGCAGCTTAGCGCCCGAGAGCTCCTACGAGCAGTACTTC	CASSLAPESSYEQYF
-	TRBV5-1	TRBJ2-7	few	TGCGCCAGCAGCTTGGTCACGGGTTACGAGCAGTACTTC	CASSLVTGYEQYF
TRBD2	TRBV18	TRBJ2-7	-	TGTGCCAGCTCACCTCGGACTAGCGGCCGCTCCTACGAGCAGTACTTC	CASSPRTSGRSYEQYF
-	TRBV6-5	TRBJ2-3	-	TGTGCCAGCAGTTACTCCCGGAGACTCAATACGCAGTATTTT	CASSYSRRLNTQYF
-	TRBV7-2	TRBJ1-1	-	TGTGCCAGCAGCTCCTACCAGGGGCTTACTGAAGCTTTCTTT	CASSSYQGLTEAFF
-	TRBV7-9	TRBJ2-7	few	TGTGCCAGCAGCTTATTGGTAGCGGACTACGAGCAGTACTTC	CASSLLVADYEQYF
-	TRBV7-9	TRBJ2-1	-	TGTGCCAGCAATATTGCAGGGGTGGGGCACAATGAGCAGTTCTTC	CASNIAGVGHNEQFF
TRBD1	TRBV18	TRBJ1-1	once	TGTGCCAGCTCACCGACGACAGGGTTTGACACTGAAGCTTTCTTT	CASSPTTGFDTEAFF
TRBD1	TRBV30	TRBJ1-6	-	TGTGCCTGGAGTTCACAGGGGTTGGGCAATTCACCCCTCCACTTT	CAWSSQGLGNSPLHF
-	TRBV6-5	TRBJ1-2	-	TGTGCCAGCAGTCCCACGACAGCGCCCTATGGCTACACCTTC	CASSPTTAPYGYTF
TRBD1	TRBV5-1	TRBJ2-1	-	TGCGCCAGCAGCACCCTCCCAGGACAGGGGGACGGGAATGAGCAGTTCTTC	CASSTLPGQGDGNEQFF
TRBD2	TRBV28	TRBJ2-1	few	TGTGCCAGCAGTTCTTTAGCGGGAGTAAATGAGCAGTTCTTC	CASSSLAGVNEQFF
TRBD1	TRBV27	TRBJ2-3	-	TGTGCCAGCACCACCAGGGGGCCAATTACAGATACGCAGTATTTT	CASTTRGPITDTQYF
-	TRBV10-3	TRBJ1-2	-	TGTGCCATCAGTGAGTCAGGCAGAGGAAACTATGGCTACACCTTC	CAISESGRGNYGYTF